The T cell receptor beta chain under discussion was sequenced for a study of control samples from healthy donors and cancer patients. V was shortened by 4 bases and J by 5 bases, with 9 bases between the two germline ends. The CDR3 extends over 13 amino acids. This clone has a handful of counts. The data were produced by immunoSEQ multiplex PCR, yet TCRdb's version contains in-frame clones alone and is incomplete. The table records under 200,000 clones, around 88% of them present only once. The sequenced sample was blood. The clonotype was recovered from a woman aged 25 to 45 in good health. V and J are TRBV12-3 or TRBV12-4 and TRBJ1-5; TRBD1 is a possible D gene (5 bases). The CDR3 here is CASSWGDDQPQHF. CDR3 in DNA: TGTGCCAGCAGTTGGGGGGATGATCAGCCCCAGCATTTT.